These T cell receptor beta chains were read from a single sample in a study of CD8 T cells in ankylosing spondylitis. One entry per CDR3 protein, called by TCRdb with MiXCR from the 5' RACE reads. The sample yields about 240,000 distinct CDR3 sequences, 7% to 10% seen once. The sample was blood, either unsorted or a sorted T cell fraction (not recorded which). Every receptor here comes from a female donor with ankylosing spondylitis or in good health (not recorded which). Each CDR3 is given with its conserved first and last residue. The D gene is left open where the match is weak. For some rows the clone size is stated as once, few or many, or as a class when expanded; others skip it.

TRBV6-2/TRBV6-3	few	TRBD2	TRBJ2-1	TGTGCCAGCAGTCGAAGCGGACCGGGACTAGCCTTCTACAATGAGCAGTTCTTC	CASSRSGPGLAFYNEQFF
TRBV28	many	TRBD2	TRBJ2-2	TGTGCCAGCAACCCGGGCGGGAGTTCGAGCGGGGAGCTGTTTTTT	CASNPGGSSSGELFF
TRBV28	many	-	TRBJ1-1	TGTGCCAGCAGTTTACTAGGTCGGACTGAAGCTTTCTTT	CASSLLGRTEAFF
TRBV11-3	few	-	TRBJ2-3	TGTGCCAGCAGCTTCGCAGGGGAAAATACGCAGTATTTT	CASSFAGENTQYF
TRBV6-2/TRBV6-3	many	-	TRBJ2-3	TGTGCCAGCAGTTACTCCAACGGACTCACAGATACGCAGTATTTT	CASSYSNGLTDTQYF
TRBV5-4	many	-	TRBJ2-4	TGTGCCAGCAGCTTGGGCAGGGCTGAACTAGCCAAAAACATTCAGTACTTC	CASSLGRAELAKNIQYF
TRBV12-3/TRBV12-4	many	-	TRBJ2-7	TGTGCCAGCAGTTTTTCGACTAGCTACGAGCAGTACTTC	CASSFSTSYEQYF
TRBV7-6	many	-	TRBJ2-2	TGTGCCAGCAGCTTAGTTCCGACGAACACCGGGGAGCTGTTTTTT	CASSLVPTNTGELFF
TRBV2	many	-	TRBJ1-5	TGTGCCAGCACCTTAGGACAGTTCAATCAGCCCCAGCATTTT	CASTLGQFNQPQHF
TRBV6-1	once	-	TRBJ2-1	TGTGCCATCTCCCGGGGCGGCGGGAACTTTTACAATGAGCAGTTCTTC	CAISRGGGNFYNEQFF
TRBV12-3/TRBV12-4	many	TRBD2	TRBJ2-1	TGTGTCATGACTAGCGCGCCTGGGGAGCAGTTCTTC	CVMTSAPGEQFF
TRBV7-9	-	-	TRBJ2-7	TGTGCCAGCAGCCCGCCGGGACACCGATACGAGCAGTACTTC	CASSPPGHRYEQYF
TRBV10-3	many	TRBD2	TRBJ2-1	TGTGCCATCAGTGAGTCGACTAGCGGGAGCGTCGCTGAGCAGTTCTTC	CAISESTSGSVAEQFF
TRBV11-3	-	TRBD2	TRBJ2-5	TGTGCCAGCAGCCCTTCAGTAGCGGGAGGGCCGGAGACCCAGTACTTC	CASSPSVAGGPETQYF
TRBV7-2	many	-	TRBJ2-7	TGTGCCAGCAGCTTAAAGGTTAGCGGAGAGCAGTACTTC	CASSLKVSGEQYF
TRBV12-3/TRBV12-4	many	TRBD1	TRBJ1-1	TGTGCCAGCACCAAGACAGGGAGGAACACTGAAGCTTTCTTT	CASTKTGRNTEAFF